This entry lists 7 T cell receptor beta chains sequenced from one sample in a study of T cell repertoires in ileal Crohn's disease. The repertoire was sequenced with immunoSEQ multiplex PCR; TCRdb's copy has only in-frame clones and lacks some. The sample has thousands of clones, roughly 71% seen once; the top ten hold about a sixth. The sample consisted of ileal tissue. These receptors all come from an adult with Crohn's disease.

The gene calls are TRBV27 and TRBJ2-1, with 7 bases that match TRBD2. Germline CDR1 and CDR2: MNHEY and SMNVEV (reference sequence). The CDR3 extends over 13 amino acids. The trim removed 2 bases at V and 7 bases at J, leaving 2 bases unmatched. CDR3: CASSLSGENEQFF. CDR3 DNA sequence: TGTGCCAGCAGTTTAAGCGGGGAAAATGAGCAGTTCTTC.

The gene calls are TRBV5-8 and TRBJ2-5, with 8 bases lining up with TRBD2. The CDR3 extends over 11 amino acids. After removal of 2 bases from V and 13 bases from J, the junction contained 4 bases not matched to a gene. In germline, CDR1 is SGHTS, CDR2 YDEGEE. CDR3 sequence reads: CASSLAGATYF. CDR3 sequence (DNA): TGTGCCAGCAGCTTAGCGGGGGCGACGTACTTC.

In its sample, this clone was seen a few times. This sequence joins TRBV7-3 and TRBJ2-3; 8 positions agree with TRBD2. Germline-derived CDR1 and CDR2 are SGHTA and FQGTGA. The CDR3 sequence is 15 residues long. V dropped 4 bases and J dropped 0; count of bases not matched to a gene: 3. CDR3 loop: CASSSSGGSTDTQYF. The CDR3 DNA reads TGTGCCAGCAGCTCCAGCGGGGGTAGCACAGATACGCAGTATTTT.

J is TRBJ1-2 and V is TRBV5-4; D unclear. This CDR3 comprises 14 residues. Germline lookup yields CDR1 SGHNT and CDR2 YYREEE (reference sequence). V was clipped by 1 base and J by 4 bases, with 11 bases between them. This chain's CDR3 is CASSLSLSTYGYTF. The CDR3 DNA sequence: TGTGCCAGCAGCTTGTCCCTGAGTACCTATGGCTACACCTTC.

This clone turned up a few times. This sequence joins TRBV5-4 and TRBJ2-2, with 7 bases that match TRBD2. The CDR3 spans 17 residues. The ends lost 3 bases at V and 0 bases at J; junction bases unmatched: 8. Looked up from germline, CDR1 is SGHNT and CDR2 is YYREEE (reference sequence). The CDR3 protein is CASSSTEGGTNTGELFF. Here the CDR3 DNA reads TGTGCCAGCAGCTCCACCGAGGGAGGGACGAACACCGGGGAGCTGTTTTTT.

V usage is TRBV2 and J usage is TRBJ2-3, with TRBD1 matching over 8 bases. V was clipped by 4 bases and J by 3 bases; unmatched bases: 6. The CDR3 runs to 15 residues. CDR1 and CDR2 from the germline V gene are SNHLY and FYNNEI. CDR3 amino acids: CASSVDRGRTDTQYF. The CDR3 nucleotides read TGTGCCAGCAGTGTTGACAGGGGTCGGACAGATACGCAGTATTTT.

V and J are TRBV5-1 and TRBJ2-2; D is possibly TRBD2 (6 bases). Germline V gives CDR1 SGHRS, CDR2 YFSETQ. The V end was cut by 2 bases, the J end by 1 base, with 12 bases between. The CDR3 loop spans 16 amino acids. The CDR3 region is CASSFPAGRNTGELFF. The CDR3 DNA reads as TGCGCCAGCAGCTTCCCTGCGGGGCGGAACACCGGGGAGCTGTTTTTT.